Given below is one T cell receptor (beta chain) in context. What it binds is unknown. The data stem from a study of shared clonotypes between healthy human individuals. Findings of the study overall: Clonotype sharing among donors likely depends on sequencing depth.

This CDR3 region has 16 residues. V was clipped by 0 bases and J by 4 bases; unmatched bases: 5. The germline V gene has CDR1 SQVTM and CDR2 ANQGSEA. Clones were sequenced by immunoSEQ multiplex PCR, and TCRdb holds only the in-frame ones, with some missing. In the table there are over 1.4 million clones, 96% of which are singletons. From CD4+ cells came CD45RA+ naive and CD45RA-negative memory subsets. Sequencing input: naive CD4+ T cells sorted from blood. Subset in this sample: CD45RA+ positively selected. This TCR was recovered from a man aged 25 to 45 in good health. This chain joins TRBV29-1 and TRBJ2-2; TRBD1 matches 10 bases. CDR3 sequence (DNA): TGCAGCGTTGAAGATATAGGACAGGGGGTCACCGGGGAGCTGTTTTTT. It translates to CSVEDIGQGVTGELFF.